The clone carrying this T cell receptor beta chain was picked up many times. CDR3 size: 14 residues. The V end lost 8 bases, the J end lost 1 base, and 12 bases lay between the germline ends. TCRdb analysed the 5' RACE reads with MiXCR anew, one entry per CDR3 protein. The sample consists of 40,000 to 55,000 distinct CDR3 sequences, 7.7% of them appearing once. The data originate from a study of early T cells in non-severe SARS-CoV-2 infection. The gene calls are TRBV12-3 or TRBV12-4 and TRBJ2-1; weak D call: TRBD1 (5 bases). Sequencing used whole blood. The sequence came from an adult who was a healthcare worker with PCR-confirmed SARS-CoV-2 infection or an uninfected control (not recorded which). CDR3 coding DNA: TGTGCCAGCGCCCCCACAGGTTCCTACAATGAGCAGTTCTTC. Residues: CASAPTGSYNEQFF.